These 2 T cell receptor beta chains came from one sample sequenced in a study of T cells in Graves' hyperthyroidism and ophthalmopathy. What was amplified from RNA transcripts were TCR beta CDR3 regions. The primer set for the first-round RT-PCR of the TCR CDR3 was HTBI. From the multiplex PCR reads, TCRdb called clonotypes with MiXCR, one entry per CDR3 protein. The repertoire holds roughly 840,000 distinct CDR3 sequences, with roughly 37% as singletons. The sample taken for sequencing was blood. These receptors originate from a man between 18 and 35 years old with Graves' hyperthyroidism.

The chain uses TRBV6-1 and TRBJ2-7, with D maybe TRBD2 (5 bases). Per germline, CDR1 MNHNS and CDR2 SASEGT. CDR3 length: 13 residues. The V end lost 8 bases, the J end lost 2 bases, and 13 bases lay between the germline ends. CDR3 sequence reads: CASQPRGPYEQYF. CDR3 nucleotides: TGTGCCAGCCAGCCACGGGGTCCCTACGAGCAGTACTTC.

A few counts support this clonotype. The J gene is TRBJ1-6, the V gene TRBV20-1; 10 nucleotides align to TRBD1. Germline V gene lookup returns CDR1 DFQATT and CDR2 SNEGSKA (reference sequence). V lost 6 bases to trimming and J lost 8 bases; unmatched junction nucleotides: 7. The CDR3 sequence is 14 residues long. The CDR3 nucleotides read TGCAGTGCCCAAACCGGGACAGGGGATTCACCCCTCCACTTT. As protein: CSAQTGTGDSPLHF.